The next 7 T cell receptor beta chains were all read from a single sample in a study of T cells in Graves' hyperthyroidism and ophthalmopathy. Researchers amplified the TCR beta CDR3 regions from RNA transcripts. Using the HTBI primer set, a first-round RT-PCR was run on the TCR CDR3. TCRdb recomputed calls from the multiplex PCR reads with MiXCR, one row per CDR3 protein. The repertoire has some 510,000 distinct CDR3 sequences, around 21% of them found once; the top ten carry roughly 29%. The sample comprised blood. These receptors came from a man between 18 and 29 years old with Graves' hyperthyroidism.

This clonotype was seen many times. V is TRBV2 and J is TRBJ1-2, with D unresolved. The V gene lost 6 bases and the J gene lost 4 bases, with 15 bases spanning the gap. The CDR3 has 14 amino acids. Germline V gives CDR1 SNHLY, CDR2 FYNNEI. The CDR3 spells CASSRNPNSYGYTF. The CDR3 coding sequence is TGTGCCAGCAGCCGGAATCCCAACAGCTATGGCTACACCTTC.

This clonotype was seen a few times. The chain recombines TRBV20-1 with TRBJ2-5; 7 bases are shared with TRBD2. Germline CDR1 and CDR2: DFQATT and SNEGSKA (reference sequence). The CDR3 loop spans 11 amino acids. J was trimmed by 4 bases and V by 7 bases; bases with no gene match: 3. The CDR3 region is CSGWGGETQYF. The CDR3 DNA reads as TGCAGTGGGTGGGGGGGAGAGACCCAGTACTTC.

The chain carries TRBV12-3 or TRBV12-4 and TRBJ2-7; D call uncertain. The CDR3 covers 15 residues. The ends were cut back, 5 bases at V and 7 bases at J, with 21 bases in the middle. DNA of the CDR3: TGTGCCAGCAGTGAAGAAGGACGGGCACGTGGGGAGCAGTACTTC. Its protein product is CASSEEGRARGEQYF.

The table lists this clonotype with many counts. The chain couples TRBV2 to TRBJ1-3; D gene uncertain. V lost 2 bases to trimming and J lost 1 base, with 15 bases between them. CDR3 length equals 17 residues. In germline, CDR1 is SNHLY, CDR2 FYNNEI. Here the CDR3 reads CASSESARAGSGNTIYF. CDR3 in DNA: TGTGCCAGCAGTGAATCAGCCCGGGCAGGATCTGGAAACACCATATATTTT.

This clonotype was found many times. The chain carries TRBV6-1 and TRBJ2-2; TRBD2 aligns across 8 bases. The germline V gene encodes CDR1 MNHNS and CDR2 SASEGT. The trim removed 6 bases at V and 7 bases at J, leaving 10 bases unmatched. The CDR3 spans 15 residues. The CDR3 reads CASSLGRGASGELFF. The CDR3 nucleotides read TGTGCCAGCAGCCTTGGGCGGGGGGCGAGCGGGGAGCTGTTTTTT.

V and J are TRBV11-2 and TRBJ1-1, with no clear D. The CDR3 length is 16 residues. The germline gives CDR1 SGHAT, CDR2 FQNNGV. Trimming took off 5 bases at V and 0 bases at J, with 16 bases between the two ends. The CDR3 region has the DNA TGTGCCAGCAGCCTCGGACTTCGGATTATGAACACTGAAGCTTTCTTT. Encoded protein: CASSLGLRIMNTEAFF.

In this sample, this clonotype turned up many times. This chain links TRBV19 with TRBJ1-1; 7 bases fit TRBD1. The CDR3 is made up of 13 amino acids. J lost 1 base, V lost 11 bases, and 7 bases had no gene match. CDR1 and CDR2 from the germline V gene are LNHDA and SQIVND (reference sequence). The CDR3 nucleotides are TGTGCCGTACAACAGGGGTGGAACACTGAAGCTTTCTTT. It specifies CAVQQGWNTEAFF.